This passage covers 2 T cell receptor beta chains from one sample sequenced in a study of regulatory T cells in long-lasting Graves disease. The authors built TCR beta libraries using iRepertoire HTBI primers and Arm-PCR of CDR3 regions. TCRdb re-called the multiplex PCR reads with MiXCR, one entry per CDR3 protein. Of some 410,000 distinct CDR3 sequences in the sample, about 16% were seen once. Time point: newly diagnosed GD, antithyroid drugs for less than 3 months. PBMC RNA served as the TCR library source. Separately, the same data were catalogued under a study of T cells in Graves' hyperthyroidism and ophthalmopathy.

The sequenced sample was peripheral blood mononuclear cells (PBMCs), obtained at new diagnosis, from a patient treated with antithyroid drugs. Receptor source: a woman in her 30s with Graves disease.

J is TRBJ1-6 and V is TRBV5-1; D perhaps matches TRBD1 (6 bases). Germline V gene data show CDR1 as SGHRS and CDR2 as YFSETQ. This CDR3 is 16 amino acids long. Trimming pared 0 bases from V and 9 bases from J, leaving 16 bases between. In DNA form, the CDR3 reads TGCGCCAGCAGCTTGGCCGAGGGGGGTGTTGGTTCACCCCTCCACTTT. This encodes CASSLAEGGVGSPLHF.

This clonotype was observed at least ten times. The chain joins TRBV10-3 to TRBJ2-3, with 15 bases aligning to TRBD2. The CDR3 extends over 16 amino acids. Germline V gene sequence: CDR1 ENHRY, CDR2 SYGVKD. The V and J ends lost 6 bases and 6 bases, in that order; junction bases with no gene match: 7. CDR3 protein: CAIRPGTSGRLDTQYF. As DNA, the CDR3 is TGTGCCATCAGACCCGGGACTAGCGGGAGGTTGGATACGCAGTATTTT.